Sequencing of this T cell receptor (beta chain) was carried out in a study of PD-1 blockade in classical Hodgkin lymphoma. General study results and limits: Newly diagnosed patients were said to have less baseline TCR diversity than healthy donors did. Newly diagnosed patients had diversity similar to the baseline diversity of complete responders. Although disease activity or prior therapy may be involved, causes of the repertoire differences remain undefined.

With 0 bases removed from V and 7 bases from J, the gap between germline ends came to 10 bases. Germline loops: CDR1 SGDLS, CDR2 YYNGEE. The CDR3 extends over 13 amino acids. Comments on this clone: Its antigen is not known.

Sequencing used immunoSEQ multiplex PCR; TCRdb keeps in-frame clones, though not all of them. This sample has approximately 89,000 clones; approximately 83% occur once, and the top ten carry about 15%. The time point was: cycle 4 day 1 (C4D1), after less than seven weeks of nivolumab. With no exception, relapse followed autologous stem cell transplantation in all patients, and brentuximab vedotin exposure varied. Best responses fell into complete response, partial response or progressive disease. The sequenced sample was peripheral blood mononuclear cells (PBMCs), obtained before the fourth cycle of nivolumab. The origin of this receptor is a human donor with classical Hodgkin lymphoma. The rearrangement joins TRBV9 to TRBJ1-2; perhaps TRBD1 as D (6 bases). The CDR3 loop is CASSVVQGGGYTF. CDR3 nucleotides: TGTGCCAGCAGCGTAGTACAGGGCGGTGGCTACACCTTC.